Listed below are T cell receptor beta chains from one sample, sequenced in a study of immune evolution from preneoplasia to lung adenocarcinoma. Sequencing was performed with immunoSEQ multiplex PCR; in TCRdb, only in-frame clones are kept and a portion is missing. The sample lists 14,000 or so clones; 85% were seen once. Source material: FFPE lung adenocarcinoma in situ tissue. These receptor sequences come from a donor of 70 years or more with lung adenocarcinoma. The CDR3 runs from the conserved cysteine through the conserved F or W. Rows may omit the clone size; those that give it use once, few, many or a size class.

clone_size | j_call | v_call | cdr3_aa
NA | TRBJ2-7 | TRBV27 | CASSSHYRGGEQYF
NA | TRBJ1-4 | TRBV10-2 | CASSERRDGGEKLFF
NA | TRBJ2-1 | TRBV7-8 | CASSYQTGFNNEQFF
NA | TRBJ2-1 | TRBV2 | CASSSRGGKQFF
NA | TRBJ2-7 | TRBV10-2 | CATATSVSYEQYF
NA | TRBJ2-7 | TRBV30 | CAWREIAGDYEQYF
few | TRBJ2-7 | TRBV19 | CASSIQGAAYEQYF
once | TRBJ2-7 | TRBV4-3 | CASSQGAREGHEQYF
NA | TRBJ1-1 | TRBV28 | CASRLIRGKIRNTEAFF
NA | TRBJ1-4 | TRBV5-1 | CASSLTGQEKLFF
NA | TRBJ2-1 | TRBV19 | CASSQGRGQYNEQFF
NA | TRBJ2-2 | TRBV11-3 | CASSLQGPVGELFF
NA | TRBJ2-2 | TRBV4-1 | CASSIKGAGFPGELFF
NA | TRBJ2-7 | TRBV11-2 | CASSFVAGTLYEQYF
NA | TRBJ2-2 | TRBV6-5 | CASRKTQITGELFF
NA | TRBJ2-1 | TRBV18 | CASSPSEREQFF
NA | TRBJ1-5 | TRBV30 | CAWGPGINQPQHF
NA | TRBJ2-7 | TRBV7-2 | CASSPGPLTYEQYF
NA | TRBJ1-1 | TRBV11-2 | CASSFPTGEVTEAFF
NA | TRBJ2-7 | TRBV7-2 | CASSLQGGRGYEQYF
NA | TRBJ2-3 | TRBV6-4 | CASSDSLAGGDTQYF
medium-sized | TRBJ1-2 | TRBV28 | CASSFSRVEYTF
NA | TRBJ2-1 | TRBV4-1 | CASSQAAVSSYNEQFF
once | TRBJ2-1 | TRBV10-3 | CASTPGLARNEQFF
NA | TRBJ2-3 | TRBV19 | CASKRELSTDTQYF
few | TRBJ2-5 | TRBV18 | CASSPSQETQYF
NA | TRBJ2-6 | TRBV7-3 | CASASHSGANVLTF
NA | TRBJ2-3 | TRBV6-5 | CASTPRVDGADTQYF
few | TRBJ1-1 | TRBV28 | CASNDRVNTEAFF
NA | TRBJ1-2 | TRBV6-1 | CASSERQAQFGGYTF
NA | TRBJ2-4 | TRBV4-1 | CASSLNAADYRFIQYF
NA | TRBJ1-3 | TRBV9 | CASSGRGQRNTIYF
NA | TRBJ2-5 | TRBV7-6 | CASSLSGKATVTQYF
NA | TRBJ2-3 | TRBV27 | CASSSPNRDTQYF
NA | TRBJ2-1 | TRBV5-6 | CASSFLAATYNEQFF
NA | TRBJ2-4 | TRBV6-1 | CASSSHRGVGIQYF
NA | TRBJ2-7 | TRBV28 | CASSYPGQGNHEQYF
NA | TRBJ2-1 | TRBV5-5 | CASSSVGGSYNEQFF
once | TRBJ2-3 | TRBV30 | CAWSTRGNSDTQYF
NA | TRBJ1-2 | TRBV2 | CASSVPLTGELSGYTF
NA | TRBJ2-5 | TRBV11-1 | CASSLEQGQETQYF
NA | TRBJ1-2 | TRBV30 | CAWSELHYGYTF